This TCR beta chain was sequenced for a study of control samples from healthy donors and cancer patients (dated by TCRdb to 2018 to 2021). Library construction relied on the immunoSEQ multiplex PCR assay. As stored in TCRdb, this immuneACCESS dataset retains in-frame rearrangements with V and J assigned. A fraction of the clones does not appear; measured against another copy, unresolved V genes explain less than half of the discrepancy, and the remainder lacks a known reason. The sample records about 410,000 clones, 75% to 95% of which are singletons. The ten largest clones add up to more than 6% of the sample. Taken from cysteine to phenylalanine, the CDR3 has 13 residues. Only CDR3 DNA is held: 39 bases, read in frame from base 1. As encoded in the germline V gene (reference sequence), CDR1 is LNHDA while CDR2 is SQIVND. V loses 5 bases of germline sequence and J loses 1 base, and the interval between the two ends is 6 bases.

In the case of this clone: The specificity of this receptor is unknown. No clone much larger than this one lies a single base away; base qualities are absent. The same CDR3 arises from other DNA sequences in this sample as well.

The receptor's source is a middle-aged man with head and neck cancer. The sample comprised PBMCs. Here the chain combines TRBV19 and TRBJ1-5; 5 matching bases give a weak D call of TRBD1. The CDR3 region reads CASSRDSNQPQHF. At the DNA level, the sequence is TGTGCCAGTAGTCGGGACAGCAATCAGCCCCAGCATTTT.